These T cell receptor beta chains were read from a single sample in a study of CD8 T cells in ankylosing spondylitis. TCRdb reprocessed the 5' RACE reads with MiXCR, giving one entry per CDR3 protein. Here the sample spans around 210,000 distinct CDR3 sequences, roughly 8.2% being singletons. The sample comprised blood, either unsorted or a sorted T cell fraction (not recorded which). The receptors here all came from a female donor with ankylosing spondylitis or in good health (not recorded which). Each CDR3 is given with its conserved first and last residue. A D gene is named only where the DNA matches it firmly. Clone size is given for some rows only: seen once, a few or many times, or a class if the clone is expanded.

size	D	V	J	CDR3	DNA
many	TRBD1	TRBV10-3	TRBJ2-3	CAIGQGGTDTQYF	TGTGCCATTGGACAGGGGGGGACAGATACGCAGTATTTT
-	-	TRBV7-9	TRBJ1-4	CASSLAVRDRAEKLFF	TGTGCCAGCAGCTTAGCTGTACGAGACAGAGCTGAAAAACTGTTTTTT
-	-	TRBV7-2	TRBJ2-5	CASRRGGGRARETQYF	TGTGCCAGCAGACGAGGGGGAGGGAGGGCGAGGGAGACCCAGTACTTC
many	TRBD2	TRBV29-1	TRBJ2-5	CSVEIYQREGAETQYF	TGCAGCGTTGAAATTTACCAGCGGGAGGGTGCGGAGACCCAGTACTTC
-	TRBD2	TRBV7-9	TRBJ2-6	CASSFKREVGNVLTF	TGTGCCAGCAGCTTCAAGCGGGAGGTAGGCAACGTCCTGACTTTC
-	-	TRBV7-2	TRBJ1-2	CASSPQAGEIYGYTF	TGTGCCAGCAGCCCCCAGGCTGGGGAAATCTATGGCTACACCTTC
many	-	TRBV3-1	TRBJ2-7	CASSQGQANTYEQYF	TGTGCCAGCAGCCAAGGGCAGGCGAATACCTACGAGCAGTACTTC
many	-	TRBV27	TRBJ2-7	CASSHVQEGYEQYF	TGTGCCAGCAGTCACGTCCAGGAAGGGTACGAGCAGTACTTC
many	-	TRBV27	TRBJ1-2	CASSFDPFANYGYTF	TGTGCCAGCAGTTTTGATCCGTTTGCTAACTATGGCTACACCTTC
many	TRBD2	TRBV7-2	TRBJ2-3	CASSLAGTSGKSDTQYF	TGTGCCAGCAGCTTAGCGGGGACTAGCGGGAAATCAGATACGCAGTATTTT
many	-	TRBV7-9	TRBJ1-2	CASSPGPTGANYGYTF	TGTGCCAGCAGCCCCGGACCTACAGGAGCTAACTATGGCTACACCTTC
many	-	TRBV20-1	TRBJ1-2	CSASAIFNYGYTF	TGCAGTGCTAGTGCAATTTTTAACTATGGCTACACCTTC
many	-	TRBV29-1	TRBJ2-2	CSVVGNTGELFF	TGCAGCGTTGTAGGCAACACCGGGGAGCTGTTTTTT